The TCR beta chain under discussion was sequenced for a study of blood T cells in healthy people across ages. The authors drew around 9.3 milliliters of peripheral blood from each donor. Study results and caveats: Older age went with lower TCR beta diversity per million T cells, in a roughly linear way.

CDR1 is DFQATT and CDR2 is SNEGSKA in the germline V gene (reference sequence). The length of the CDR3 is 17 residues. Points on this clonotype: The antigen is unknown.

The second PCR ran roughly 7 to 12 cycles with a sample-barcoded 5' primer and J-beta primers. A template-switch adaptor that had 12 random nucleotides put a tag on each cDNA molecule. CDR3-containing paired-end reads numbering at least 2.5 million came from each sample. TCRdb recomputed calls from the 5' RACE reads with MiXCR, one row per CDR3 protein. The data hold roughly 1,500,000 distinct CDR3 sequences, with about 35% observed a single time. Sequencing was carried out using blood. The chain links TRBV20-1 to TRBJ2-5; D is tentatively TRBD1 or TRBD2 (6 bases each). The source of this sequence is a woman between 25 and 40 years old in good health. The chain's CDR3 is CSPVSPGAGGYQETQYF. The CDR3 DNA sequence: TGCTCACCTGTATCCCCGGGGGCTGGCGGGTACCAAGAGACCCAGTACTTC.